Below are 15 T cell receptor beta chains sequenced from a single sample in a study of blood T cell repertoires in COVID-19. Sequenced by immunoSEQ multiplex PCR; TCRdb stores in-frame clones only, minus some. Of roughly 200,000 clones detected, roughly 77% appear once; the ten largest clones hold about 11%. The sequenced material came from peripheral blood. Source of these receptors: a woman older than 75 with COVID-19, enrolled during active disease.

To note about this clone: One junction end disagrees with the germline gene, perhaps due to a read error. This CDR3 is CASRPLAGAQGTQYF. CDR3 sequence (DNA): TGTGCCAGCAGGCCGCTAGCGGGGGCCCAAGGGACCCAGTACTTC. The gene calls are TRBV7-8 and TRBJ2-5; TRBD2 aligns across 10 bases. Per germline, CDR1 SGHVS and CDR2 FQNEAQ. The CDR3 runs to 15 residues. Complete variable domain (other parts from reference TRBV7-8 and TRBJ2-5): GAGVSQSPRYKVAKRGQDVALRCDPISGHVSLFWYQQALGQGPEFLTYFQNEAQLDKSGLPSDRFFAERPEGSVSTLKIQRTQQEDSAVYLCASRPLAGAQGTQYFGPGTRLLVL.

This clone was counted only a few times. The rearrangement links TRBV2 to TRBJ1-2; TRBD1 matches 8 bases. Germline values: CDR1 SNHLY, CDR2 FYNNEI. V lost 5 bases to trimming and J lost 6 bases; unmatched junction nucleotides: 8. The CDR3 covers 14 residues. The CDR3 region is CASSSQGGVHGYTF. CDR3 nucleotides: TGTGCCAGCAGTTCACAGGGGGGAGTTCATGGCTACACCTTC.

The chain combines TRBV4-2 with TRBJ1-5; 7 bases fit TRBD1. Germline CDR1 reads LGHNA; CDR2 reads YNFKEQ. The CDR3 is 15 residues long. J was trimmed by 1 base and V by 5 bases; bases with no gene match: 5. The chain's CDR3 is CASSRQTGSNQPQHF. As DNA, the CDR3 is TGTGCCAGCAGCAGACAGACAGGGAGCAATCAGCCCCAGCATTTT.

The rearrangement joins TRBV5-1 to TRBJ2-3, with 12 bases aligning to TRBD2. This CDR3 has 17 residues. Germline V lookup: CDR1 SGHRS, CDR2 YFSETQ. The ends lost 4 bases at V and 3 bases at J; junction bases unmatched: 9. DNA of the CDR3: TGCGCCAGCAGCGCGACTAGCGGGAGTATGCGGACAGATACGCAGTATTTT. It is translated as CASSATSGSMRTDTQYF. The full variable domain, with the rest looked up from reference TRBV5-1 and TRBJ2-3, is KAGVTQTPRYLIKTRGQQVTLSCSPISGHRSVSWYQQTPGQGLQFLFEYFSETQRNKGNFPGRFSGRQFSNSRSEMNVSTLELGDSALYLCASSATSGSMRTDTQYFGPGTRLTVL.

This chain joins TRBV3-1 (or the pseudogene TRBV3-2) and TRBJ1-4, with 8 bases aligning to TRBD1. The CDR3 totals 15 residues. The V gene end was trimmed by 2 bases and the J gene end by 8 bases; junction bases not matched to a gene: 7. The germline CDR1 and CDR2 sequences are LGHDT and YNNKEL (reference sequence). The CDR3 sequence is CASSQKTGVVEKLFF. The CDR3 nucleotides are TGTGCCAGCAGCCAAAAGACAGGGGTGGTGGAAAAACTGTTTTTT.

This chain uses TRBV28 with TRBJ1-4; D unresolved. This CDR3 spans 18 amino acids. Trimming stripped 4 bases from V and 7 bases from J, with 25 bases between. The germline gives CDR1 MDHEN, CDR2 SYDVKM. CDR3 DNA sequence: TGTGCCAGCAGTTCATCCATATGGACGGACTTATCGGCTGAAAAACTGTTTTTT. This encodes CASSSSIWTDLSAEKLFF.

The chain has TRBV4-2 and TRBJ1-6, with TRBD1 matching over 7 bases. V lost 2 bases to trimming and J lost 11 bases; unmatched junction nucleotides: 6. CDR1 is LGHNA, CDR2 YNFKEQ, per germline. The CDR3 spans 14 residues. CDR3 sequence reads: CASSQRQGPAPLHF. The CDR3 DNA reads TGTGCCAGCAGCCAAAGACAGGGTCCGGCACCCCTCCACTTT.

This chain joins TRBV27 and TRBJ2-7; tentative D call: TRBD1 (5 bases). This CDR3 contains 13 residues. CDR1 MNHEY and CDR2 SMNVEV come from the germline V gene (reference sequence). V was clipped by 6 bases and J by 4 bases, with 13 bases between them. The chain's CDR3 is CASSPLGLYEQYF. CDR3 nucleotides: TGTGCCAGCAGCCCCCTGGGGCTGTACGAGCAGTACTTC.

The chain has TRBV5-1 and TRBJ2-1; TRBD1 is a possible D gene (5 bases). V lost 5 bases and J lost 8, with 11 bases in between. The CDR3 runs to 12 residues. Germline loops: CDR1 SGHRS, CDR2 YFSETQ. CDR3 sequence (DNA): TGCGCCAGCAGTCGTTGGGGCGATGAGCAGTTCTTC. This encodes CASSRWGDEQFF. The whole variable domain, remainder taken from reference TRBV5-1 and TRBJ2-1, is KAGVTQTPRYLIKTRGQQVTLSCSPISGHRSVSWYQQTPGQGLQFLFEYFSETQRNKGNFPGRFSGRQFSNSRSEMNVSTLELGDSALYLCASSRWGDEQFFGPGTRLTVL.

This clone was observed a single time. This chain uses TRBV4-1 with TRBJ2-1, with D hard to call. Germline-derived CDR1 and CDR2 are MGHRA and YSYEKL. The CDR3 is made up of 13 amino acids. V lost 0 bases to trimming and J lost 8 bases, with 8 bases between them. The CDR3 is CASSQDFRDEQFF. CDR3 bases: TGCGCCAGCAGCCAAGATTTCCGGGATGAGCAGTTCTTC.

In this sample, this clone turned up once. The V and J genes are TRBV5-4 and TRBJ1-6, with 7 nucleotides matching TRBD1. Unmatched junction bases numbered 6, after V lost 5 bases and J lost 7 bases. This CDR3 has 14 amino acids. Germline V lookup: CDR1 SGHNT, CDR2 YYREEE (reference sequence). The CDR3 sequence is CASSVDRENSPLHF. The CDR3 DNA is TGTGCCAGCAGTGTTGACAGGGAAAATTCACCCCTCCACTTT.

The chain links TRBV7-9 to TRBJ2-3; 8 positions match TRBD1. The CDR3 loop spans 13 amino acids. Germline CDR1 and CDR2: SEHNR and FQNEAQ (reference sequence). V shed 7 bases, J shed 5 bases, and the junction held 5 bases outside the gene matches. In nucleotides, the CDR3 is TGTGCCAGCAAGGATACAGGGGGAGATACGCAGTATTTT. The encoded protein is CASKDTGGDTQYF.

This chain joins TRBV6-5 and TRBJ1-6, with a possible D match to TRBD1 (5 bases). V shed 4 bases and J shed 4 bases, with 11 bases lying between them. The CDR3 runs 15 residues. Looked up from germline, CDR1 is MNHEY and CDR2 is SVGAGI. CDR3 sequence: CASSSWTNYNSPLHF. For the CDR3, the DNA is TGTGCCAGCAGTTCCTGGACAAATTATAATTCACCCCTCCACTTT.

The chain has TRBV6-6 and TRBJ2-7, with 7 bases identical to TRBD1. CDR3 length equals 15 residues. The V and J ends lost 0 bases and 2 bases, in that order; junction bases with no gene match: 4. Germline CDR1 MNHNY, CDR2 SVGAGI (reference sequence). The CDR3 nucleotides read TGTGCCAGCAGTTACTCGAGGGGACAGACCTACGAGCAGTACTTC. Residues: CASSYSRGQTYEQYF.

The V gene is TRBV7-9, the J gene TRBJ1-6, with D perhaps matching TRBD1 (6 bases). Deletions cut 5 bases from V and 8 bases from J, with 13 bases between. The CDR3 has 14 residues. CDR1 is SEHNR and CDR2 is FQNEAQ in the germline V gene (reference sequence). In DNA form, the CDR3 reads TGTGCCAGCAGCCAACAGGGAGGGGATTCACCCCTCCACTTT. Translating gives CASSQQGGDSPLHF.